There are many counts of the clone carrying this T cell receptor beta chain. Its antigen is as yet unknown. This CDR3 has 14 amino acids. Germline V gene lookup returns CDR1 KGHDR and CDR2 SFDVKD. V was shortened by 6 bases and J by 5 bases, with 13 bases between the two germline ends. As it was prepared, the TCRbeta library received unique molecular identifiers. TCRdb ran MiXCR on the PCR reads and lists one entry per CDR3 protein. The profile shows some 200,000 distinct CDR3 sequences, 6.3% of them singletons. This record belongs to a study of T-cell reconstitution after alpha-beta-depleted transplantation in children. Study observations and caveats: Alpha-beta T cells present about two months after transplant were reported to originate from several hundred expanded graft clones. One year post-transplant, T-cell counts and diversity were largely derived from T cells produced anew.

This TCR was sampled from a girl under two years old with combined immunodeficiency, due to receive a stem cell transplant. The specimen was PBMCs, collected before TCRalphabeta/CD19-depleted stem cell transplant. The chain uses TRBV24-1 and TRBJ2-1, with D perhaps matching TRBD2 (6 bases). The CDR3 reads CATSLRGGNNEQFF. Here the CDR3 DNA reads TGTGCCACCAGTTTACGGGGAGGCAACAATGAGCAGTTCTTC.